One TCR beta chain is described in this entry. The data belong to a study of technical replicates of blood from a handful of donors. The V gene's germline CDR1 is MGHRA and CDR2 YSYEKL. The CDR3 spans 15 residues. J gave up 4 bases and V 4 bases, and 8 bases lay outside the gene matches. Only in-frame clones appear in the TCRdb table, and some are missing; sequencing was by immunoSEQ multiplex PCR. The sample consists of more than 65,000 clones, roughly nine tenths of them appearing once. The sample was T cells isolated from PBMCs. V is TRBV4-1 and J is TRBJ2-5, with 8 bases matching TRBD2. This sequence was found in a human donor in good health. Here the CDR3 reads CASSLLSGGGETQYF. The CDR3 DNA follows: TGCGCCAGCAGCCTTCTATCGGGAGGGGGAGAGACCCAGTACTTC.